This T cell receptor (beta chain) was retrieved from a study of blood T cell repertoires in COVID-19. Study-wide background: Acute-phase and convalescent COVID-19 samples originated in the United States, Italy and Spain.

Original processing notes: Amplification of reference gene primers provided the estimated nucleated cell counts. Sequencing was performed with immunoSEQ multiplex PCR; in TCRdb, only in-frame clones are kept and a portion is missing. The D gene and trimming were derived from the DNA, and the V and J assignments and clone size from that table. The data contain 40,000 to 50,000 clones, approximately 90% of them singletons. Germline V lookup: CDR1 SGHRS, CDR2 YFSETQ. CDR3 length: 17 residues. Germline trimming cut 4 bases from V and 0 bases from J; bases unmatched to any gene: 9. This clonotype was sampled from a man aged 65 to 85 with acute or convalescent COVID-19. The V call is TRBV5-1, the J call TRBJ2-7, with 11 positions matching TRBD1. Sequenced material: peripheral blood. The CDR3 here is CASSSRGTGGSSYEQYF. The CDR3 DNA reads as TGCGCCAGCAGCAGCCGAGGGACAGGGGGTAGCTCCTACGAGCAGTACTTC. Filled out from reference TRBV5-1 and TRBJ2-7, the complete variable domain reads KAGVTQTPRYLIKTRGQQVTLSCSPISGHRSVSWYQQTPGQGLQFLFEYFSETQRNKGNFPGRFSGRQFSNSRSEMNVSTLELGDSALYLCASSSRGTGGSSYEQYFGPGTRLTVT.